A selection of T cell receptor beta chains follows, all from one sample in a study of blood T cell repertoires in COVID-19. Libraries were prepared by immunoSEQ multiplex PCR; TCRdb keeps only in-frame clonotypes and omits some of them. The sample has approximately 26,000 clones, roughly 89% seen once. Sample: peripheral blood. These receptor sequences come from a human donor with acute or convalescent COVID-19. The donor label of this sample is uncertain. Each CDR3 is given with its conserved first and last residue. Each record gives: D gene, J gene, V gene, clone size, CDR3 protein, CDR3 DNA. A D gene is named only where the DNA matches it firmly. The listing skips clone size in some rows; elsewhere it reads once, few, many or a size class.

D: TRBD2; J: TRBJ2-3; V: TRBV19; size: medium-sized; CDR3: CASSIGTSGRDTQYF; DNA: TGTGCCAGTAGTATCGGTACTAGCGGGAGGGATACGCAGTATTTT
D: NA; J: TRBJ1-1; V: TRBV9; size: NA; CDR3: CASSSLSNTEAFF; DNA: TGTGCCAGCAGCTCCCTCAGTAACACTGAAGCTTTCTTT
D: TRBD2; J: TRBJ2-1; V: TRBV5-1; size: NA; CDR3: CASSFSGRVMVQFF; DNA: TGCGCCAGCAGCTTTAGCGGGAGGGTCATGGTGCAGTTCTTC
D: NA; J: TRBJ2-5; V: TRBV29-1; size: NA; CDR3: CSVESSETQYF; DNA: TGCAGCGTTGAGTCGTCGGAGACCCAGTACTTC
D: NA; J: TRBJ2-1; V: TRBV20-1; size: NA; CDR3: CSASGALVFGEQFF; DNA: TGCAGTGCTAGTGGCGCCCTAGTTTTTGGGGAGCAGTTCTTC
D: TRBD1; J: TRBJ1-5; V: TRBV23-1; size: NA; CDR3: CASSQGQYSNQPQHF; DNA: TGCGCCAGCAGTCAGGGACAGTATAGCAATCAGCCCCAGCATTTT
D: NA; J: TRBJ2-3; V: TRBV19; size: NA; CDR3: CATAETRTDTQYF; DNA: TGTGCCACCGCGGAGACGCGCACAGATACGCAGTATTTT
D: TRBD1; J: TRBJ2-7; V: TRBV19; size: once; CDR3: CASRRPGQGAHEQYF; DNA: TGTGCCAGTAGGAGACCGGGACAGGGGGCCCACGAGCAGTACTTC
D: NA; J: TRBJ2-3; V: TRBV6-1; size: NA; CDR3: CASSELSGPTDTQYF; DNA: TGTGCCAGCAGTGAACTAAGCGGACCCACAGATACGCAGTATTTT
D: TRBD1; J: TRBJ2-1; V: TRBV5-1; size: NA; CDR3: CASRTQGNNEQFF; DNA: TGCGCCAGCCGAACACAGGGGAACAATGAGCAGTTCTTC
D: NA; J: TRBJ1-3; V: TRBV7-8; size: NA; CDR3: CASSFLPPGKGGGNTIYF; DNA: TGTGCCAGCAGCTTCCTCCCCCCAGGGAAGGGAGGCGGAAACACCATATATTTT
D: TRBD1; J: TRBJ1-1; V: TRBV18; size: NA; CDR3: CASSPFAQGRSMNTEAFF; DNA: TGTGCCAGCTCACCTTTTGCACAGGGGCGTAGTATGAACACTGAAGCTTTCTTT
D: TRBD1; J: TRBJ2-5; V: TRBV18; size: NA; CDR3: CASSSPDRAETQYF; DNA: TGTGCCAGCTCGTCACCCGACAGGGCGGAGACCCAGTACTTC
D: NA; J: TRBJ1-1; V: TRBV19; size: NA; CDR3: CASNPTGNTEAFF; DNA: TGTGCCAGTAACCCGACAGGGAACACTGAAGCTTTCTTT
D: NA; J: TRBJ2-7; V: TRBV29-1; size: few; CDR3: CSAEQGEGYEQYF; DNA: TGCAGCGCCGAACAGGGCGAAGGCTACGAGCAGTACTTC
D: NA; J: TRBJ2-4; V: TRBV6-1; size: NA; CDR3: CASSDGTGGVGKNIQYF; DNA: TGTGCCAGCAGTGATGGGACGGGGGGCGTCGGCAAAAACATTCAGTACTTC
D: NA; J: TRBJ2-5; V: TRBV12-3/TRBV12-4; size: NA; CDR3: CASESGVEETQYF; DNA: TGTGCCAGCGAGTCAGGGGTGGAAGAGACCCAGTACTTC
D: TRBD2; J: TRBJ2-3; V: TRBV19; size: NA; CDR3: CASTDVAGGLGDTQYF; DNA: TGTGCCAGTACCGATGTAGCGGGAGGTTTGGGAGATACGCAGTATTTT
D: NA; J: TRBJ1-2; V: TRBV24-1; size: NA; CDR3: CATSRENYGYTF; DNA: TGTGCCACCAGTAGGGAGAACTATGGCTACACCTTC
D: TRBD2; J: TRBJ2-3; V: TRBV19; size: NA; CDR3: CASRAGGPVYTQYF; DNA: TGTGCCAGCCGAGCGGGAGGGCCTGTGTATACGCAGTATTTT
D: TRBD1; J: TRBJ1-1; V: TRBV7-9; size: NA; CDR3: CASSSGTTQGAAGAFF; DNA: TGTGCCAGCAGCTCAGGGACGACCCAGGGGGCAGCGGGGGCTTTCTTT
D: TRBD1; J: TRBJ1-5; V: TRBV12-5; size: NA; CDR3: CASGSGQGHQPQHF; DNA: TGTGCTAGTGGTTCAGGACAGGGTCATCAGCCCCAGCATTTT
D: NA; J: TRBJ2-5; V: TRBV18; size: NA; CDR3: CASSPDYQETQYF; DNA: TGTGCCAGCTCACCCGACTACCAAGAGACCCAGTACTTC
D: NA; J: TRBJ2-2; V: TRBV27; size: NA; CDR3: CASTLRGGTGELFF; DNA: TGTGCCAGCACCCTAAGGGGGGGCACCGGGGAGCTGTTTTTT
D: NA; J: TRBJ2-1; V: TRBV5-1; size: NA; CDR3: CASSFYERPYEQFF; DNA: TGCGCCAGCAGCTTTTACGAGAGGCCCTATGAGCAGTTCTTC
D: NA; J: TRBJ2-3; V: TRBV4-2; size: once; CDR3: CASSRGGGASTDTQYF; DNA: TGTGCCAGCAGCCGAGGCGGCGGAGCTAGCACAGATACGCAGTATTTT
D: TRBD2; J: TRBJ2-1; V: TRBV10-1; size: NA; CDR3: CASNDTPGLAVDEQFF; DNA: TGCGCCAGCAACGATACTCCGGGACTAGCGGTCGATGAGCAGTTCTTC
D: TRBD1; J: TRBJ2-2; V: TRBV10-3; size: NA; CDR3: CAINQQGGDTGELFF; DNA: TGTGCCATCAACCAACAGGGGGGAGACACCGGGGAGCTGTTTTTT
D: TRBD1; J: TRBJ1-1; V: TRBV7-9; size: NA; CDR3: CASSLSRQGTEAFF; DNA: TGTGCCAGCAGCTTATCCAGACAGGGCACTGAAGCTTTCTTT
D: NA; J: TRBJ1-1; V: TRBV20-1; size: NA; CDR3: CSARMGAAFF; DNA: TGCAGTGCTAGAATGGGCGCAGCTTTCTTT
D: TRBD1; J: TRBJ1-2; V: TRBV2; size: NA; CDR3: CASSLGQATFLGYTF; DNA: TGTGCCAGCAGTCTAGGACAGGCGACCTTTCTTGGCTACACCTTC
D: TRBD1; J: TRBJ1-6; V: TRBV19; size: NA; CDR3: CASVQGAGYNSPLHF; DNA: TGTGCCAGTGTACAGGGGGCGGGATATAATTCACCCCTCCACTTT
D: NA; J: TRBJ1-2; V: TRBV28; size: NA; CDR3: CASSKTGLTYGYTF; DNA: TGTGCCAGCAGTAAAACAGGTCTTACCTATGGCTACACCTTC
D: NA; J: TRBJ2-1; V: TRBV10-2; size: NA; CDR3: CASKWTASYNEQFF; DNA: TGCGCCAGCAAGTGGACAGCCTCCTACAATGAGCAGTTCTTC
D: NA; J: TRBJ1-4; V: TRBV25-1; size: NA; CDR3: CASSDSNPEVNEKLFF; DNA: TGTGCCAGCAGTGATTCAAACCCGGAGGTGAATGAAAAACTGTTTTTT
D: TRBD2; J: TRBJ2-5; V: TRBV5-4; size: NA; CDR3: CASKLAGWGQTQYF; DNA: TGTGCCAGCAAATTAGCGGGGTGGGGGCAGACCCAGTACTTC
D: NA; J: TRBJ2-1; V: TRBV20-1; size: NA; CDR3: CSARGPNEQFF; DNA: TGCAGTGCTAGAGGGCCCAATGAGCAGTTCTTC
D: NA; J: TRBJ2-1; V: TRBV18; size: NA; CDR3: CASSSSSGGEQFF; DNA: TGTGCCAGCTCATCATCCTCTGGAGGTGAGCAGTTCTTC